What follows are 15 T cell receptor beta chains derived from one specimen sequenced in a study of identical twins. MiXCR was run by TCRdb on the 5' RACE reads, yielding one entry per CDR3 protein. In the table there are just over 500,000 distinct CDR3 sequences, 22% of which are singletons. The same specimen was also included in a second study, on T cells expressing NK-cell markers.

Source material: CD4+ T cells sorted from blood. These receptors were taken from a woman younger than 30 in good health.

The rearrangement uses TRBV10-3 and TRBJ2-5; perhaps TRBD2 as D (5 bases). V was trimmed by 3 bases and J by 1 base, leaving 12 bases between them. This CDR3 region has 15 residues. The V gene's germline CDR1 is ENHRY and CDR2 SYGVKD. The CDR3 spells CAISDWERTQETQYF. In DNA form, the CDR3 reads TGTGCCATCAGTGACTGGGAGCGGACCCAAGAGACCCAGTACTTC.

The rearrangement links TRBV28 to TRBJ2-7; the D is unclear. This CDR3 has 16 amino acids. CDR1 and CDR2 (germline): MDHEN, SYDVKM. Trimming left V 3 bases short and J 0 bases short, with 15 bases between. This CDR3 is CASSLVLWADSYEQYF. CDR3 DNA: TGTGCCAGCAGTTTGGTTCTGTGGGCGGACTCCTACGAGCAGTACTTC.

This chain connects TRBV29-1 to TRBJ2-1; 14 bases fit TRBD2. The junction had 8 bases not matched to a gene; V was cut back by 7 bases and J by 9 bases. CDR3 size: 14 residues. CDR1 and CDR2 (germline): SQVTM, ANQGSEA. DNA of the CDR3: TGCAGCGCGAAAACCGGGACTAGCGGGAGTGAGCAGTTCTTC. Protein sequence: CSAKTGTSGSEQFF.

In this sample, this clonotype turned up a few times. The V gene is TRBV20-1, the J gene TRBJ2-7; TRBD2 matches 10 bases. The ends lost 5 bases at V and 5 bases at J; junction bases unmatched: 15. Germline loops: CDR1 DFQATT, CDR2 SNEGSKA (reference sequence). The CDR3 sequence is 16 residues long. The CDR3 loop reads CSAQTWNSGRFNEQYF. The CDR3 DNA sequence: TGCAGTGCTCAAACCTGGAATAGCGGGAGGTTCAACGAGCAGTACTTC.

This clonotype was seen only a few times. V is TRBV7-9 and J is TRBJ2-1; weak D call: TRBD2 (5 bases). The CDR3 consists of 12 residues. Germline values: CDR1 SEHNR, CDR2 FQNEAQ (reference sequence). The V end lost 11 bases, the J end lost 10 bases, and 18 bases lay between the germline ends. The CDR3 DNA follows: TGTGCCTCGGACGCCTTGGAGGACGAGCAGTTCTTC. This codes for CASDALEDEQFF.

The J gene is TRBJ2-2, the V gene TRBV30; TRBD2 aligns across 14 bases. V dropped 5 bases and J dropped 0; count of bases not matched to a gene: 5. The CDR3 contains 17 residues. Germline V lookup: CDR1 GTSNPN, CDR2 SVGIG (reference sequence). CDR3 coding DNA: TGTGCCTGGGGACGGGGACTAGCGGGAGCGAACACCGGGGAGCTGTTTTTT. Its translation: CAWGRGLAGANTGELFF.

This clonotype occurred a few times. The rearrangement joins TRBV19 to TRBJ1-2, with TRBD1 matching 9 bases. The length of the CDR3 is 15 residues. The J segment lost 2 bases and the V segment lost 4 bases, leaving 5 bases of the junction unmatched. Germline V gives CDR1 LNHDA, CDR2 SQIVND (reference sequence). The CDR3 region is CASSTDRGKNYGYTF. The CDR3 DNA sequence: TGTGCCAGTAGTACCGACAGGGGGAAAAACTATGGCTACACCTTC.

The V and J genes are TRBV3-1 and TRBJ2-7, with TRBD1 identical over 8 bases. CDR3 size: 14 residues. The V segment lost 4 bases and the J segment 2 bases; nucleotides outside the gene matches: 4. The germline V gene encodes CDR1 LGHDT and CDR2 YNNKEL (reference sequence). The CDR3 loop is CASSREQGAYEQYF. CDR3 in DNA: TGTGCCAGCAGCCGAGAACAGGGGGCCTACGAGCAGTACTTC.

V usage is TRBV7-3 and J usage is TRBJ2-3; D remains ambiguous. CDR1 and CDR2 (germline): SGHTA, FQGTGA. The CDR3 covers 14 residues. Trimming took 3 bases from V and 1 from J, leaving 8 bases between them. This chain's CDR3 is CASSFGPGTDTQYF. The CDR3 DNA reads as TGTGCCAGCAGCTTCGGACCAGGCACAGATACGCAGTATTTT.

This clonotype has a handful of counts. This chain uses TRBV7-8 with TRBJ2-5; tentatively, D is TRBD2 (5 bases). Germline V lookup: CDR1 SGHVS, CDR2 FQNEAQ. The V end lost 1 base, the J end lost 10 bases, and 16 bases lay between the germline ends. This CDR3 is 14 amino acids long. CDR3: CASSLGLGNGDQYF. DNA of the CDR3: TGTGCCAGCAGCTTAGGGCTCGGGAATGGGGACCAGTACTTC.

This clonotype appeared a few times. The V gene is TRBV7-2, the J gene TRBJ1-1; the D gene is possibly TRBD1 (5 bases). CDR1 is SGHTA and CDR2 is FQGNSA in the germline V gene. The CDR3 runs to 13 residues. Trimming pared 5 bases from V and 5 bases from J, leaving 12 bases between. The CDR3 nucleotides are TGTGCCAGCAGCCTCCGGGACGGGACTGAAGCTTTCTTT. It encodes CASSLRDGTEAFF.

The chain carries TRBV25-1 and TRBJ2-2; maybe TRBD1 (5 bases). CDR3 size: 13 residues. CDR1 is MGHDK and CDR2 is SYGVNS in the germline V gene. V lost 11 bases and J 1 base, leaving 11 bases between the germline ends. CDR3: CAAKGKNTGELFF. CDR3 in DNA: TGTGCCGCAAAGGGGAAGAACACCGGGGAGCTGTTTTTT. The complete variable domain, with remaining parts taken from reference TRBV25-1 and TRBJ2-2, reads EADIYQTPRYLVIGTGKKITLECSQTMGHDKMYWYQQDPGMELHLIHYSYGVNSTEKGDLSSESTVSRIRTEHFPLTLESARPSHTSQYLCAAKGKNTGELFFGEGSRLTVL.

The chain links TRBV4-2 to TRBJ2-7; the match to TRBD2 covers 13 bases. In germline, CDR1 is LGHNA, CDR2 YNFKEQ. The CDR3 sequence is 17 residues long. Losses at the gene ends were 3 bases for V and 2 bases for J; bases not matched to a gene: 7. CDR3 protein: CASSQARGTSGTYEQYF. Here the CDR3 DNA reads TGTGCCAGCAGCCAGGCAAGAGGGACTAGCGGGACCTACGAGCAGTACTTC.

This chain connects TRBV27 to TRBJ1-2; D may be TRBD1 (6 bases). CDR3 length equals 13 residues. Germline loops: CDR1 MNHEY, CDR2 SMNVEV (reference sequence). V was shortened by 8 bases and J by 6 bases, with 16 bases between the two germline ends. CDR3 region: CASGTGPGNGYTF. In DNA form, the CDR3 reads TGTGCCAGCGGAACAGGGCCGGGGAATGGCTACACCTTC.

This clonotype was seen ten or more times. V usage is TRBV20-1 and J usage is TRBJ1-1, with D possibly matching TRBD1 (6 bases). The CDR3 has 15 residues. Germline CDR1 and CDR2: DFQATT and SNEGSKA (reference sequence). V dropped 2 bases and J dropped 2 bases, with 15 bases sitting between them. In nucleotides, the CDR3 is TGCAGTGCTAGACTACAGGGAGCGACAAACACTGAAGCTTTCTTT. Protein product: CSARLQGATNTEAFF.